Ten or more counts support the clone carrying this TCR beta chain. Breast cancer patients provided tissue from their axillary draining lymph nodes. These data come from a study of breast tumors, draining lymph nodes, adjacent tissues. MiXCR, applied by TCRdb to the multiplex PCR reads, yields one record per CDR3 protein. This sample has approximately 89,000 distinct CDR3 sequences; around 28% occur once, and the top ten carry over 7.5%. Unmatched junction bases numbered 16, after V lost 3 bases and J lost 5 bases. The CDR3 runs to 20 residues. Germline V CDR1 and CDR2: LNHDA, SQIVND (reference sequence).

This chain links TRBV19 with TRBJ2-2; 12 nucleotides agree with TRBD2. The receptor was isolated from a female donor with breast cancer. Some clones in this sample may be carry-over from other donors' samples. The sequenced material came from axillary lymph node tissue. In DNA, the CDR3 is TGTGCCAGTAGTATGACCACCGGGACTAGCGGGTTCGGAAGAACCGGGGAGCTGTTTTTT. It encodes CASSMTTGTSGFGRTGELFF.